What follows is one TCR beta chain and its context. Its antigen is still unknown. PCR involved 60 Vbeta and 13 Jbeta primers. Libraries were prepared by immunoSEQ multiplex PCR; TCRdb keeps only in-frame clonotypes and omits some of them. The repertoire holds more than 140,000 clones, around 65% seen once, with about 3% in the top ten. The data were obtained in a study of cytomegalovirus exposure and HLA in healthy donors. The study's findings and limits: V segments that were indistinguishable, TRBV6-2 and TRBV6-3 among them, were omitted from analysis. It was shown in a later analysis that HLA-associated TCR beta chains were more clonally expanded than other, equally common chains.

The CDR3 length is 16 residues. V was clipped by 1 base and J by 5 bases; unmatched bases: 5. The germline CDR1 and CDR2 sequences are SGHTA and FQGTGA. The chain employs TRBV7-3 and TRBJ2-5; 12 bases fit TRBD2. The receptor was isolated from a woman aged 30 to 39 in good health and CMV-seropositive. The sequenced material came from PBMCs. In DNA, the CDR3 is TGTGCCAGCAGCTTAATGGCTAGCGGGGGGGTTGAGACCCAGTACTTC. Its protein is CASSLMASGGVETQYF.